The next 11 T cell receptor beta chains were all read from a single sample in a study of shared clonotypes between healthy human individuals. Generated by immunoSEQ multiplex PCR, the TCRdb table keeps only in-frame clones and is missing some. The table shows more than 2,000,000 clones, with around nine tenths occurring only once. Sequenced sample: naive CD4+ T cells sorted from blood. Subset denoted: CD45RA+ positively selected. The receptors shown here come from a man younger than 35 in good health.

This clone occurred once. The sample carries other DNA sequences with the same CDR3. CDR3 bases: TGTGCCAGCAGTCTGAGAGAAAAACTGTTTTTT. This codes for CASSLREKLFF. This sequence joins TRBV28 and TRBJ1-4; D not certain. V lost 5 bases and J lost 8, with 6 bases in between. Germline lookup yields CDR1 MDHEN and CDR2 SYDVKM. CDR3 length: 11 amino acids.

A single count supports this clone. The CDR3 DNA sequence: TGTGCCAGTAGTATAGATCCCCGGTGGCAGCCCCAGCATTTT. It is translated as CASSIDPRWQPQHF. V gene TRBV19 combines with J gene TRBJ1-5; D is uncertain. V shed 0 bases and J shed 7 bases, with 10 bases lying between them. Germline V lookup: CDR1 LNHDA, CDR2 SQIVND (reference sequence). The CDR3 runs to 14 residues.

The chain carries TRBV19 and TRBJ2-2, with TRBD1 identical over 8 bases. This CDR3 region has 15 residues. Losses at the gene ends were 5 bases for V and 3 bases for J; bases not matched to a gene: 5. The V gene's germline CDR1 is LNHDA and CDR2 SQIVND (reference sequence). This CDR3 is CASSSGGSYTGELFF. The CDR3 nucleotides read TGTGCCAGTAGTTCAGGGGGCTCGTACACCGGGGAGCTGTTTTTT.

The genes are TRBV15 and TRBJ2-3; D remains ambiguous. CDR1 and CDR2 from the germline V gene are LNHNV and YYDKDF (reference sequence). The V end lost 3 bases, the J end lost 0 bases, and 7 bases lay between the germline ends. This CDR3 is 14 amino acids long. Here the CDR3 reads CATSRGESTDTQYF. DNA of the CDR3: TGTGCCACCAGCAGGGGCGAAAGCACAGATACGCAGTATTTT.

V is TRBV6-1 and J is TRBJ2-5; maybe TRBD2 (6 bases). Germline CDR1 and CDR2: MNHNS and SASEGT. There are 15 residues in the CDR3. The V gene lost 3 bases and the J gene lost 2 bases, with 13 bases spanning the gap. The CDR3 spells CASSDGGTVQETQYF. The CDR3 DNA follows: TGTGCCAGCAGTGATGGGGGGACCGTTCAAGAGACCCAGTACTTC.

The chain is built from TRBV27 and TRBJ1-4; TRBD1 aligns across 11 bases. J was trimmed by 8 bases and V by 7 bases; bases with no gene match: 15. The CDR3 is made up of 17 amino acids. Germline assignment: CDR1 MNHEY and CDR2 SMNVEV (reference sequence). Written as DNA, the CDR3 is TGTGCCAGCACCTCTGGGACAGGGGGAAGGAGGGGGGAAAAACTGTTTTTT. It translates to CASTSGTGGRRGEKLFF.

V usage is TRBV28 and J usage is TRBJ2-1; the match to TRBD2 covers 13 bases. Germline lookup yields CDR1 MDHEN and CDR2 SYDVKM. This CDR3 has 15 amino acids. The V and J ends lost 7 bases and 7 bases, in that order; junction bases with no gene match: 7. CDR3 bases: TGTGCCAGCACCCTACTAGCGGGGGGGGCAAATGAGCAGTTCTTC. It specifies CASTLLAGGANEQFF.

The chain carries TRBV6-5 and TRBJ1-2, with D possibly being TRBD1 (6 bases). V shed 5 bases and J shed 0 bases, with 13 bases lying between them. Germline lookup yields CDR1 MNHEY and CDR2 SVGAGI. The CDR3 totals 15 residues. The CDR3 protein is CASSQQGFANYGYTF. CDR3 bases: TGTGCCAGCAGTCAACAGGGTTTCGCTAACTATGGCTACACCTTC.

The chain is built from TRBV4-1 and TRBJ1-1; TRBD1 matches at 9 bases. Germline lookup yields CDR1 MGHRA and CDR2 YSYEKL. There are 15 residues in the CDR3. The V and J ends lost 6 bases and 10 bases, in that order; junction bases with no gene match: 15. The CDR3 DNA reads TGCGCCAGCAGAGGGATCCGGGACAGGGAAGCGAGAGCTTTCTTT. Amino acid sequence: CASRGIRDREARAFF.

The J gene is TRBJ2-7, the V gene TRBV6-5; TRBD2 matches at 7 bases. The germline V gene encodes CDR1 MNHEY and CDR2 SVGAGI. CDR3 size: 15 residues. V gave up 5 bases and J gave up 0 bases; unmatched junction bases: 7. For the CDR3, the DNA is TGTGCCAGCAGTAACACCGGGACTAACTCCTACGAGCAGTACTTC. Translated, it gives CASSNTGTNSYEQYF.

The V gene is TRBV9, the J gene TRBJ2-2; TRBD2 aligns across 7 bases. This CDR3 has 19 amino acids. V dropped 0 bases and J dropped 5; count of bases not matched to a gene: 16. Germline V gene sequence: CDR1 SGDLS, CDR2 YYNGEE. The chain's CDR3 is CASSVATTINGLGTGELFF. The CDR3 DNA is TGTGCCAGCAGCGTAGCTACCACAATTAACGGACTAGGGACCGGGGAGCTGTTTTTT.